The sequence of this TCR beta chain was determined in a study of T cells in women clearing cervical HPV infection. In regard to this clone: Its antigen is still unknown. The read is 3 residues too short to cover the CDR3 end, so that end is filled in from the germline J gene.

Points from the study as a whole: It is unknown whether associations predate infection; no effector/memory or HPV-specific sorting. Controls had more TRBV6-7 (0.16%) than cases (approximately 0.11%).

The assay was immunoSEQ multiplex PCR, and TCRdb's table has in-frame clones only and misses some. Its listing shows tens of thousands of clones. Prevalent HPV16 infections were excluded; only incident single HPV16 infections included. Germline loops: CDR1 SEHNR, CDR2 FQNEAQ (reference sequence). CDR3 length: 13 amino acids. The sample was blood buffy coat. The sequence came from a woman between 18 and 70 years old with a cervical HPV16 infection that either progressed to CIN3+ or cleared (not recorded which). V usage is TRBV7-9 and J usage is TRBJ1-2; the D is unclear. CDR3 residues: CASSFERGYDYTF. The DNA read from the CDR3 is TGTGCCAGCAGCTTTGAACGAGGTTACGAC.